Each of the 20 T cell receptor beta chains below was sequenced from the same sample in a study of PD-1 blockade in classical Hodgkin lymphoma. Assay used: immunoSEQ multiplex PCR; TCRdb lists only in-frame clones, some missing. The sample records around 45,000 clones, 85% to 90% being singletons. Every patient experienced relapse after autologous stem cell transplantation, and brentuximab vedotin exposure varied. Sequencing was performed on peripheral blood mononuclear cells (PBMCs), taken at baseline. Source of these receptors: a human donor with classical Hodgkin lymphoma.

This chain connects TRBV9 to TRBJ1-2, with D unclear. The V end was cut by 7 bases, the J end by 0 bases, with 10 bases between. Looked up from germline, CDR1 is SGDLS and CDR2 is YYNGEE. CDR3 size: 13 residues. CDR3 sequence (DNA): TGTGCCAGCTCTGGCGGGGCTAACTATGGCTACACCTTC. This encodes CASSGGANYGYTF.

The CDR3 spells CASSPTEGQGINEQYF. The DNA of the CDR3 is TGTGCCAGCAGCCCGACGGAGGGACAGGGGATCAACGAGCAGTACTTC. V usage is TRBV7-9 and J usage is TRBJ2-7, with 10 bases that match TRBD1. This CDR3 region has 16 residues. V was clipped by 5 bases and J by 5 bases; unmatched bases: 12. Germline assignment: CDR1 SEHNR and CDR2 FQNEAQ (reference sequence).

The rearrangement links TRBV6-5 to TRBJ1-2, with D hard to call. The V gene's germline CDR1 is MNHEY and CDR2 SVGAGI. The CDR3 has 14 amino acids. The V and J ends lost 6 bases and 8 bases respectively, with 19 bases between them. CDR3: CASREGVRQDGYTF. DNA for the CDR3: TGTGCCAGCAGAGAAGGCGTCAGACAAGACGGCTACACCTTC.

This sequence joins TRBV27 and TRBJ2-1; D is perhaps TRBD2 (5 bases). This CDR3 comprises 16 residues. Trimming removed 5 bases at V and 3 bases at J, with 17 bases between. Germline lookup yields CDR1 MNHEY and CDR2 SMNVEV (reference sequence). The CDR3 spells CASSPLPSSFYNEQFF. The CDR3 DNA follows: TGTGCCAGCAGTCCACTCCCTAGCAGCTTCTACAATGAGCAGTTCTTC.

This clone occurred a few times. This chain connects TRBV6-1 to TRBJ2-3; 12 bases are shared with TRBD2. This CDR3 spans 14 amino acids. Germline-derived CDR1 and CDR2 are MNHNS and SASEGT. Trimming cost V 4 bases and J 4 bases; bases outside gene matches: 0. The CDR3 DNA reads as TGTGCCAGCAGTGGACTAGCGGGAGCAGATACGCAGTATTTT. Its protein is CASSGLAGADTQYF.

V and J are TRBV5-1 and TRBJ2-5; 8 nucleotides align to TRBD2. Trimming removed 0 bases from V and 2 bases from J; junction bases left unmatched: 3. CDR3 size: 15 residues. Per the germline V gene, CDR1 is SGHRS and CDR2 is YFSETQ. In DNA form, the CDR3 reads TGCGCCAGCAGCTTGGTACGGGGGGGACAAGAGACCCAGTACTTC. Residues: CASSLVRGGQETQYF.

The chain joins TRBV27 to TRBJ2-3; D call uncertain. Germline loops: CDR1 MNHEY, CDR2 SMNVEV (reference sequence). The V gene lost 8 bases and the J gene lost 10 bases, with 16 bases spanning the gap. The CDR3 runs 12 residues. The CDR3 sequence is CASGPTGSAQYF. CDR3 in DNA: TGTGCCAGCGGGCCTACCGGTAGTGCGCAGTATTTT.

The rearrangement links TRBV19 to TRBJ1-2; D not resolved. This CDR3 spans 12 amino acids. V shed 5 bases and J shed 8 bases, with 12 bases lying between them. Germline V CDR1 and CDR2: LNHDA, SQIVND (reference sequence). CDR3 DNA sequence: TGTGCCAGTAGTCCCTCGACCGCCGGCTACACCTTC. Translating it yields CASSPSTAGYTF.

This chain uses TRBV2 with TRBJ2-7, with TRBD2 matching 11 bases. The germline V gene has CDR1 SNHLY and CDR2 FYNNEI. This CDR3 has 16 amino acids. After removal of 1 base from V and 0 bases from J, the junction contained 2 bases not matched to a gene. CDR3 coding DNA: TGTGCCAGCAGTGAAGAGACTAGCGGGACCTCCTACGAGCAGTACTTC. Protein product: CASSEETSGTSYEQYF.

The V and J genes are TRBV27 and TRBJ1-5; no firm D call. The V gene lost 3 bases and the J gene lost 4 bases, with 7 bases spanning the gap. CDR3 length equals 13 residues. Germline CDR1 and CDR2: MNHEY and SMNVEV (reference sequence). CDR3 DNA sequence: TGTGCCAGCAGTTTGTCGGTGAATCAGCCCCAGCATTTT. Protein product: CASSLSVNQPQHF.

The chain couples TRBV5-1 to TRBJ1-2, with 9 bases lining up with TRBD1. The J segment lost 6 bases and the V segment lost 2 bases, leaving 11 bases of the junction unmatched. The germline gives CDR1 SGHRS, CDR2 YFSETQ. The CDR3 has 16 amino acids. This CDR3 reads CASSFGQGPRAHGYTF. Written as DNA, the CDR3 is TGCGCCAGCAGCTTCGGACAGGGGCCAAGGGCCCATGGCTACACCTTC.

Relative to its sample, this clone is medium-sized (0.01 to 0.1%). The chain has TRBV18 and TRBJ2-3, with unresolved D. This CDR3 has 17 residues. The germline gives CDR1 KGHSH, CDR2 LQKENI. Trimming removed 0 bases from V and 5 bases from J, with 18 bases in between. The CDR3 DNA follows: TGTGCCAGCTCACCACCCCTATCCGCACCCGGTGGAGATACGCAGTATTTT. It yields the protein CASSPPLSAPGGDTQYF.

The chain recombines TRBV27 with TRBJ1-4, with 8 nucleotides matching TRBD1. From germline, CDR1 is MNHEY and CDR2 SMNVEV (reference sequence). V was clipped by 0 bases and J by 7 bases; unmatched bases: 4. The CDR3 sequence is 15 residues long. The CDR3 DNA reads as TGTGCCAGCAGTTTATCAGCAGGGGGCGGTGAAAAACTGTTTTTT. Its protein product is CASSLSAGGGEKLFF. The whole variable domain, filled in from reference TRBV27 and TRBJ1-4, reads EAQVTQNPRYLITVTGKKLTVTCSQNMNHEYMSWYRQDPGLGLRQIYYSMNVEVTDKGDVPEGYKVSRKEKRNFPLILESPSPNQTSLYFCASSLSAGGGEKLFFGSGTQLSVL.

The rearrangement links TRBV2 to TRBJ2-5; 8 nucleotides align to TRBD2. Germline-derived CDR1 and CDR2 are SNHLY and FYNNEI. This CDR3 region has 14 residues. V trimming: 10 bases; J trimming: 3 bases; junction bases outside the gene matches: 10. DNA for the CDR3: TGTGCCACCCCGGGGGGGGCGGGCGAAGAGACCCAGTACTTC. The encoded protein is CATPGGAGEETQYF. The whole variable domain, filled in from reference TRBV2 and TRBJ2-5, reads EPEVTQTPSHQVTQMGQEVILRCVPISNHLYFYWYRQILGQKVEFLVSFYNNEISEKSEIFDDQFSVERPDGSNFTLKIRSTKLEDSAMYFCATPGGAGEETQYFGPGTRLLVL.

This clone was seen a single time. This chain connects TRBV4-1 to TRBJ2-2; the D gene is possibly TRBD2 (5 bases). From germline, CDR1 is MGHRA and CDR2 YSYEKL. V was pared by 3 bases and J by 4 bases, with 9 bases between. CDR3 length: 14 amino acids. This CDR3 is CASSQLGGTGELFF. DNA of the CDR3: TGCGCCAGCAGCCAGTTAGGAGGCACCGGGGAGCTGTTTTTT.

The V gene is TRBV5-1, the J gene TRBJ1-3; D unresolved. Germline V gives CDR1 SGHRS, CDR2 YFSETQ. Trimming removed 4 bases from V and 5 bases from J, with 10 bases in between. The CDR3 contains 13 residues. Here the CDR3 DNA reads TGCGCCAGCAGCATCCTCTCGAGAAACACCATATATTTT. Translation gives CASSILSRNTIYF.

The rearrangement joins TRBV11-2 to TRBJ2-1; the match to TRBD1 covers 8 bases. V dropped 1 base and J dropped 5; count of bases not matched to a gene: 7. The germline V gene has CDR1 SGHAT and CDR2 FQNNGV. CDR3 length equals 16 residues. The CDR3 protein is CASSLVVRGLHNEQFF. As DNA, the CDR3 is TGTGCCAGCAGCTTAGTCGTCAGGGGGCTCCACAATGAGCAGTTCTTC.

This clone is a singleton in its sample. The gene calls are TRBV29-1 and TRBJ2-3; the match to TRBD2 covers 8 bases. V was pared by 6 bases and J by 2 bases, with 7 bases of the junction left unmatched. Germline lookup yields CDR1 SQVTM and CDR2 ANQGSEA. This CDR3 region has 14 residues. The CDR3 loop reads CSVAAGAVTDTQYF. The CDR3 DNA reads as TGCAGCGTCGCAGCGGGAGCGGTCACAGATACGCAGTATTTT.

The chain joins TRBV2 to TRBJ1-5, with TRBD1 matching 10 bases. The length of the CDR3 is 19 residues. Germline V gene lookup returns CDR1 SNHLY and CDR2 FYNNEI. Trimming took 4 bases from V and 2 from J; bases not matched to a gene: 14. CDR3 residues: CASSALGTGATSGNQPQHF. The CDR3 nucleotides read TGTGCCAGCAGTGCCCTTGGGACAGGGGCTACATCAGGCAATCAGCCCCAGCATTTT.

The chain combines TRBV2 with TRBJ2-1; D uncertain. Germline loops: CDR1 SNHLY, CDR2 FYNNEI. CDR3 length: 13 amino acids. The V gene lost 4 bases and the J gene lost 1 base, with 5 bases spanning the gap. The DNA of the CDR3 is TGTGCCAGCAGTGCCGAGTCCTACAATGAGCAGTTCTTC. It yields the protein CASSAESYNEQFF.